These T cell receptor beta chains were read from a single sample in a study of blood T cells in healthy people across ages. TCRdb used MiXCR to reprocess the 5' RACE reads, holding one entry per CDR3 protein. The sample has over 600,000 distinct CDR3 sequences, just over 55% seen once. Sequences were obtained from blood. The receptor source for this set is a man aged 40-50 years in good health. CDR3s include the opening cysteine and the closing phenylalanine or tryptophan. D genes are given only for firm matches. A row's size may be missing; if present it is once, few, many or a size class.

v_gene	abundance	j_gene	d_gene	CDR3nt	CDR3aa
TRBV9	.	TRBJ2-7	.	TGTGCCAGCAGCGTAGATCGGATCTTCAACAATGAGCAGTACTTC	CASSVDRIFNNEQYF
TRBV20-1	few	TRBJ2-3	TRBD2	TGCAGTGCCACTCGAGCGGGATTCACAGATACGCAGTATTTT	CSATRAGFTDTQYF
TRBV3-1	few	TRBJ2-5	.	TGTGCCAGCAGCCATAATGGAGAGACCCAGTACTTC	CASSHNGETQYF
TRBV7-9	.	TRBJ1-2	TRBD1	TGTGCCAGCAGCTACCTTAGGCAGGGGGCGTATGGCTACACCTTC	CASSYLRQGAYGYTF
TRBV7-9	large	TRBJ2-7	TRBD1	TGTGCCAGCAGCCACCGGGACAGAAACTACGAGCAGTACTTC	CASSHRDRNYEQYF
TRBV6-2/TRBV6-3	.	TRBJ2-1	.	TGTGCCAGCAGTTACTCGACCTCGGGGCGGAGCTCCTACAATGAGCAGTTCTTC	CASSYSTSGRSSYNEQFF
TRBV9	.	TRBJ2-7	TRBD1	TGTGCCAGCAGCGGAAGAGACAGGGGCGCGTACTTC	CASSGRDRGAYF
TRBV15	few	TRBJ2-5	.	TGTGCCACCGGGGGCGACCAAGAGACCCAGTACTTC	CATGGDQETQYF
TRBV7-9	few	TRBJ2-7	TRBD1	TGTGCCAGCAGCTTAGAGTTCCGGGACAGGCCCTACGAGCAGTACTTC	CASSLEFRDRPYEQYF
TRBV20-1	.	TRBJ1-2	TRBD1	TGCAGTGCTAAGCCCACAGGGGAGGACTATGGCTACACCTTC	CSAKPTGEDYGYTF
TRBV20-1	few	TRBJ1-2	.	TGCAGTGGTACCGGGGGAGACTATGGCTACACCTTC	CSGTGGDYGYTF
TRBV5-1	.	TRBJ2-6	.	TGCGCCAGCAGCTTAACAACGGTGGGCTCTGGGGCCAACGTCCTGACTTTC	CASSLTTVGSGANVLTF
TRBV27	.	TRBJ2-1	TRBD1	TGTGCCAGCAGTTTAACAGGGGTTCGGGACAATGAGCAGTTCTTC	CASSLTGVRDNEQFF
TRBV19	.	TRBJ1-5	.	TGTGCCAGTAGTATGACAGGTCAGTCCAATCAGCCCCAGCATTTT	CASSMTGQSNQPQHF
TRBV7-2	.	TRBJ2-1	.	TGTGCCAGCAGCTCAACAGGGACCTACAATGAGCAGTTCTTC	CASSSTGTYNEQFF
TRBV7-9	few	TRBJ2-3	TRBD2	TGTGCCAGCAGCTTAGTGGGAGGGTCAGATACGCAGTATTTT	CASSLVGGSDTQYF
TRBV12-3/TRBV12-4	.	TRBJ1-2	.	TGTGCCAGCAGTTTAGCGGGGGCCGGGGGAGGCTACACCTTC	CASSLAGAGGGYTF
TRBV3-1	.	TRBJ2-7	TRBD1	TGTGCCAGCAGCCATGACCCGACAGGGGGCTACGAGCAGTACTTC	CASSHDPTGGYEQYF
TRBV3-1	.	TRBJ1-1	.	TGTGCCAGCAGCCACCAGGTTCAAGCTTTCTTT	CASSHQVQAFF
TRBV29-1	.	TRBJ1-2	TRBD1	TGCAGCGCGCGACAGGGGAAAGGCTATGGCTACACCTTC	CSARQGKGYGYTF